This TCR beta chain was found in a study of beta chain features in type 1 diabetes. The study's findings and limits: Researchers report that Type 1 diabetes patients had moderately but significantly shorter TCRB CDR3s across all four CD4+ subsets. Small HLA sub-analyses could not settle whether HLA shapes TCRB rearrangement. Patients and controls would share equally any PCR tilt toward shorter templates.

Worth noting for this clone: Antigen unknown.

The investigators reverse transcribed all of the isolated RNA, so they sequenced expressed TCRB transcripts. Using immunoSEQ multiplex PCR, the repertoire was profiled, and TCRdb retains in-frame clones only, with some absent. Of 130,000 or so clones in the sample, roughly 10% are singletons; the top ten hold approximately 0.7%. V shed 8 bases and J shed 6 bases, with 8 bases lying between them. The length of the CDR3 is 11 residues. CDR1 is SEHNR and CDR2 is FQNEAQ in the germline V gene (reference sequence). Cells sorted by CD45RO/CCR7/CD25/CD127/CD95/CD27 comprised CD4+ naive, central memory, regulatory and stem cell-like memory cells.

Sequences were obtained from central memory CD4+ T cells from blood. The J gene is TRBJ2-1, the V gene TRBV7-9; D ambiguous. The TCR originated in a man between 25 and 39 years old with type 1 diabetes. CDR3 amino acids: CASEQSNEQFF. The CDR3 DNA sequence: TGTGCCAGCGAACAGAGCAATGAGCAGTTCTTC.